This section outlines one T cell receptor beta chain sequence together with its context. There is no known antigen for this receptor. No much larger clone exists at a distance of one base, and base qualities are not known. The entry originates in a study of control samples from healthy donors and cancer patients (dated by TCRdb to 2020 to 2022). Library prep was done by the immunoSEQ multiplex PCR assay. TCRdb carries this immuneACCESS record with in-frame sequences only. Its versions omit some clonotypes, under half of them owing to an unresolved V gene in the studies checked, with the rest unexplained. The sample profile shows about 130,000 clones; about 93% of them were found once. 1.7% of the sample rests with the top ten. V and J lose 1 base and 3 bases, and a span of 13 bases separates them. Including the terminal cysteine and phenylalanine, the CDR3 comprises 16 residues. Only the CDR3 region is kept as DNA, spanning 48 bases read in frame from base 1. The germline V gene supplies CDR1 MGHRA and CDR2 YSYEKL.

This TCR derives from a man in his forties or fifties with head and neck cancer. The chain links TRBV4-1 with TRBJ2-4; the D gene is unclear. Sequenced material: PBMCs. CDR3 protein: CASSQGAVGRKNIQYF. The base sequence is TGCGCCAGCAGCCAAGGGGCCGTAGGGCGCAAAAACATTCAGTACTTC.